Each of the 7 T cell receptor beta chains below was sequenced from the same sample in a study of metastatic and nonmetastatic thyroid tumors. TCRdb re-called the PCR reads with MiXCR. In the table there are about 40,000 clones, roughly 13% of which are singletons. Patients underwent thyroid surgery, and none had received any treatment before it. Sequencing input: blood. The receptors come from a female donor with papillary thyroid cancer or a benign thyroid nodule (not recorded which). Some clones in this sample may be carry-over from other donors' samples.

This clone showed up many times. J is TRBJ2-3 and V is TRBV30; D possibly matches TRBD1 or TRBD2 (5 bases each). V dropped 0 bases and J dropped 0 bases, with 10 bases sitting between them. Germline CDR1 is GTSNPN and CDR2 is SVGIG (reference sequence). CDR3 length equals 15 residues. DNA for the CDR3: TGTGCCTGGAGTGTGGGGCGGGTAAGCACAGATACGCAGTATTTT. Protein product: CAWSVGRVSTDTQYF.

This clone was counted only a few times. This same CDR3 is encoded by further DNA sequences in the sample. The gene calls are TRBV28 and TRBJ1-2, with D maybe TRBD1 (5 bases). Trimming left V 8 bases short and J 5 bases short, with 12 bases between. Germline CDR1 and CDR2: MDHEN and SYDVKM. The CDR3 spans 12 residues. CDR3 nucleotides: TGTGCCAGCGGGGGAGTGGTTTATGGCTACACCTTC. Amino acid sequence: CASGGVVYGYTF.

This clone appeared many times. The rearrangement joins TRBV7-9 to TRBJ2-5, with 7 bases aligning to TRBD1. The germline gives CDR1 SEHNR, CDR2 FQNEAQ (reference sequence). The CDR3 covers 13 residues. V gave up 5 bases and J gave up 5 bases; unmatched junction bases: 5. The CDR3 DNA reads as TGTGCCAGCAGCGAAAGGGGGCTGGAGACCCAGTACTTC. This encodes CASSERGLETQYF. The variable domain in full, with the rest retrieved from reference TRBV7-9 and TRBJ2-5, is DTGVSQNPRHKITKRGQNVTFRCDPISEHNRLYWYRQTLGQGPEFLTYFQNEAQLEKSRLLSDRFSAERPKGSFSTLEIQRTEQGDSAMYLCASSERGLETQYFGPGTRLLVL.

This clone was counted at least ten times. CDR3 sequence (DNA): TGCAGTGCCGCGGGACCCCAAGGCAGCAACGTCCTGACTTTC. Amino acid sequence: CSAAGPQGSNVLTF. The V and J genes are TRBV20-1 and TRBJ2-6; a weak D match, TRBD2 (6 bases). This CDR3 is 14 amino acids long. V was trimmed by 6 bases and J by 9 bases, leaving 18 bases between them. In germline, CDR1 is DFQATT, CDR2 SNEGSKA (reference sequence).

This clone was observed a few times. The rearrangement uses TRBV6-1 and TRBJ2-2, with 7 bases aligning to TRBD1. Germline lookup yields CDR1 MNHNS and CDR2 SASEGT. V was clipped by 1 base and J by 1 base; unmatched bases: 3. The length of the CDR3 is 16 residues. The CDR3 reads CASSEGRGQNTGELFF. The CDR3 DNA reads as TGTGCCAGCAGTGAAGGAAGGGGGCAGAACACCGGGGAGCTGTTTTTT.

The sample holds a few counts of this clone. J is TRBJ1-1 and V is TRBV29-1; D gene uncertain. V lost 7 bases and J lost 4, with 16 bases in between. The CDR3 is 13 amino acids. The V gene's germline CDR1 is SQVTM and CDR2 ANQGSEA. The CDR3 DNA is TGCAGCGCTGACGGAGGGTCGGGCACTGAAGCTTTCTTT. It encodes CSADGGSGTEAFF.

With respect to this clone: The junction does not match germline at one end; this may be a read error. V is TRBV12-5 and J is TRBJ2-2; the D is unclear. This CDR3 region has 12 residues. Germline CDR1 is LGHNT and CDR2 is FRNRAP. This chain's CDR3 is CATGLHTGELFF. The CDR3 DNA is TGTGCTACTGGTTTGCATACCGGGGAGCTGTTTTTT.